A single sample is the source of the 9 T cell receptor beta chains below, sequenced in a study of CD8 T cells in Susac syndrome. RNA, at roughly 0.5 to 1 ug, was reverse transcribed with random hexamers. TCRdb used MiXCR to reprocess the immunoSEQ multiplex PCR reads, holding one entry per CDR3 protein. The sample has approximately 76,000 distinct CDR3 sequences; over 85% are singletons. Sample: CD8+ T cells from PBMCs. Receptors originate from a human donor with multiple sclerosis.

This chain connects TRBV6-6 to TRBJ2-5; 8 nucleotides align to TRBD1. Germline CDR1 reads MNHNY; CDR2 reads SVGAGI (reference sequence). The CDR3 contains 12 residues. The J segment lost 5 bases and the V segment lost 8 bases, leaving 4 bases of the junction unmatched. DNA for the CDR3: TGTGCCAGCTTCCACAGGGGGGAGACCCAGTACTTC. Translated, it gives CASFHRGETQYF.

CDR3 protein: CASSSNTRTLYNEQFF. CDR3 DNA: TGTGCCAGCAGCAGTAACACTAGAACCCTCTACAATGAGCAGTTCTTC. The gene calls are TRBV13 and TRBJ2-1, with TRBD2 as a possible D gene (5 bases). CDR1 is PRHDT and CDR2 is FYEKMQ in the germline V gene (reference sequence). V lost 5 bases and J lost 3, with 17 bases in between. This CDR3 contains 16 residues.

The chain employs TRBV5-6 and TRBJ2-7; D not resolved. Trimming stripped 7 bases from V and 0 bases from J, with 14 bases between. The CDR3 has 14 residues. Germline CDR1 reads SGHDT; CDR2 reads YYEEEE. This chain's CDR3 is CASRPGSSSYEQYF. The CDR3 nucleotides read TGTGCCAGCCGCCCCGGAAGTAGCTCCTACGAGCAGTACTTC.

This chain joins TRBV2 and TRBJ2-2; the D is unclear. V was cut by 6 bases and J by 2 bases, with 4 bases left in between. Germline lookup yields CDR1 SNHLY and CDR2 FYNNEI. This CDR3 contains 12 residues. CDR3 in amino acids: CASRHNTGELFF. For the CDR3, the DNA is TGTGCCAGCAGGCATAACACCGGGGAGCTGTTTTTT. Full variable domain (rest looked up from reference TRBV2 and TRBJ2-2): EPEVTQTPSHQVTQMGQEVILRCVPISNHLYFYWYRQILGQKVEFLVSFYNNEISEKSEIFDDQFSVERPDGSNFTLKIRSTKLEDSAMYFCASRHNTGELFFGEGSRLTVL.

To note about this clonotype: One end of the junction varies from germline; a read error may be responsible. This sequence joins TRBV20-1 and TRBJ2-3; the match to TRBD1 covers 7 bases. The CDR3 spans 13 residues. Germline loops: CDR1 DFQATT, CDR2 SNEGSKA (reference sequence). CDR3 bases: TGCAGTGCTGGAGAGACAGGGCGGGATACGCAGTATTTT. This gives the protein CSAGETGRDTQYF.

V gene TRBV13 combines with J gene TRBJ2-7; tentatively, D is TRBD1 (6 bases). This CDR3 is 14 amino acids long. With 4 bases removed from V and 4 bases from J, the gap between germline ends came to 14 bases. Looked up from germline, CDR1 is PRHDT and CDR2 is FYEKMQ (reference sequence). CDR3 DNA: TGTGCCAGCAGCTCCAGGGGTCCCCCTTACGAGCAGTACTTC. This sequence encodes CASSSRGPPYEQYF.

The rearrangement joins TRBV3-1 to TRBJ1-3; D remains unclear. Germline V gives CDR1 LGHDT, CDR2 YNNKEL (reference sequence). The CDR3 consists of 12 residues. Trimming took off 1 base at V and 7 bases at J, with 5 bases between the two ends. CDR3 protein: CASSQGANTIYF. The CDR3, as DNA: TGTGCCAGCAGCCAAGGGGCGAACACCATATATTTT.

V is TRBV27 and J is TRBJ1-4, with D possibly matching TRBD1 (5 bases). V lost 0 bases to trimming and J lost 9 bases, with 5 bases between them. Per germline, CDR1 MNHEY and CDR2 SMNVEV (reference sequence). The CDR3 is 12 residues long. The CDR3 loop is CASSLSGQKLFF. The DNA of the CDR3 is TGTGCCAGCAGTTTATCGGGACAAAAACTGTTTTTT.

The genes are TRBV29-1 and TRBJ2-5, with D possibly TRBD1 on 6 matching bases. V was cut by 2 bases and J by 5 bases, with 12 bases left in between. CDR3 length: 13 residues. From germline, CDR1 is SQVTM and CDR2 ANQGSEA. This CDR3 reads CSVEWPGDETQYF. The CDR3 DNA reads TGCAGCGTTGAATGGCCAGGGGATGAGACCCAGTACTTC. The variable domain in full, completed from reference TRBV29-1 and TRBJ2-5, reads SAVISQKPSRDICQRGTSLTIQCQVDSQVTMMFWYRQQPGQSLTLIATANQGSEATYESGFVIDKFPISRPNLTFSTLTVSNMSPEDSSIYLCSVEWPGDETQYFGPGTRLLVL.